This T cell receptor (beta chain) is from a study of blood T cell repertoires in COVID-19. As processed by the authors: Reference gene primer amplification gave estimated nucleated cell counts. Sequencing was performed with immunoSEQ multiplex PCR; in TCRdb, only in-frame clones are kept and a portion is missing. V, J and clone size are those of that table, while D and trimming were read from the DNA. The repertoire holds a few hundred thousand clones, with less than 90% as singletons. The study counted Cohort 3 donors as recovered given two negative PCRs, clearance, or symptom resolution. The CDR3 is 16 amino acids. Germline loops: CDR1 LNHDA, CDR2 SQIVND (reference sequence). The V gene lost 3 bases and the J gene lost 4 bases, with 13 bases spanning the gap.

The clonotype was recovered from a woman in her twenties or thirties who had recovered from COVID-19. This chain joins TRBV19 and TRBJ2-6; unclear D gene. The specimen was PBMCs or T cells enriched from blood (not recorded which). Here the CDR3 reads CASSIQDFSGANVLTF. The CDR3 DNA sequence: TGTGCCAGTAGTATCCAGGATTTCTCCGGGGCCAACGTCCTGACTTTC.